This TCR beta chain stems from a study of shared clonotypes between healthy human individuals. Profiled with immunoSEQ multiplex PCR; TCRdb holds only in-frame clones, not every one. The sample includes 2,500,000 or so clones, approximately 93% seen only once; the top ten take about 0.38%. The CDR3 runs 14 residues. V dropped 6 bases and J dropped 0; count of bases not matched to a gene: 2. The germline gives CDR1 MNHNS, CDR2 SASEGT. The source material was naive CD4+ T cells from PBMCs. The subset: CD45RA+ positively selected. V gene TRBV6-1 combines with J gene TRBJ2-1, with 7 positions matching TRBD2. This receptor was taken from a man between 18 and 29 years old in good health. Some clones in this sample may be carry-over from other donors' samples. The DNA of the CDR3 is TGTGCCAGCAGCCGGGGGGTCTCCTACAATGAGCAGTTCTTC. It yields the protein CASSRGVSYNEQFF.